This T cell receptor (beta chain) was obtained from a study of cytomegalovirus exposure and HLA in healthy donors (dated by TCRdb to 2016 to 2017). As for the study more broadly: An earlier analysis of 587 of the donors reported about 300 Gb of sequence data and 90 million to 120 million unique TCR beta sequences obtained from approximately 180 million T cells. Approximately 300 gigabases of sequencing data and 70 million to 95 million unique TCR sequences made up an early release that covered around 640 HLA-typed donors. Of the 350 to 450 genotyped donors, 81% were placed in the genetic ancestry cluster associated with self-reported Caucasian donors. The aim of the study was to test whether cataloging public T cell receptors could identify signatures of past pathogen exposure. Using immunosequencing, the study profiled T cell repertoires from 500 to 800 subjects and related those repertoires to cytomegalovirus serostatus. Besides the first cohort of under 700 subjects, a separate validation cohort made up of around 120 different subjects was used. The study combined high-throughput TCR immunosequencing, statistical association of individual TCRs with disease status, and machine learning to predict cytomegalovirus infection status. In a later analysis, previously published TCR beta repertoires from fewer than 750 donors were re-analyzed and high-resolution HLA genotyping was added so that TCR occurrence patterns could be studied. In the later analysis, no new phenotypic data were used to find candidate immune exposures; instead, reliance was placed on TCR beta sequences and their occurrence across donors. In an earlier analysis of 500 to 650 of the donors, high-throughput TCR beta sequencing was used to judge whether each TCR beta V gene segment behaved as functional or pseudogenic. Donor age, sex, ethnicity and CMV serostatus were compiled together with the repertoire data. A later genetic analysis used genome-wide SNP genotypes for about 65% of the 666 donors, treating that subset as a discovery cohort. All discovery cohort repertoires had been generated on a single sequencing platform. HLA typing covered class I and class II loci at four-digit resolution. The number of donors typed differed by locus, with roughly 629-640 for A, B, C, DRB1 and DQB1, around 500 for DQA1, 600 to 610 for DPA1, and around 460 for DPB1. Roughly 5 DR-DQ haplotypes were treated as single units for association and clustering because of strong linkage in the cohort. On average, around 200,000 unique TCR beta nucleotide sequences were sequenced per donor among several hundred genotyped donors of the cohort, with approximately 18% of those sequences being non-productive. Broad study findings and their caveats: Because some donors lacked HLA typing at each locus, the association tests relied only on the typed subset. The classifier was reported to diagnose cytomegalovirus status with high specificity and sensitivity in both the original cohort and the validation cohort. In a later analysis, some 18,000 TCR beta sequences were associated with specific HLA alleles at a false discovery rate of 0.05. A total of 164 TCR beta chains were listed by the study as associated with cytomegalovirus. A few of the identified cytomegalovirus-associated TCR beta chains were confirmed in vitro to be specific for cytomegalovirus antigens. An association between a missense DCLRE1C variant and V-gene and J-gene trimming of TCR beta chains was found in a later genetic analysis and replicated in an independent cohort. A further reported finding was that TCR beta sequences accurately predicted the HLA-A and HLA-B alleles for most subjects in the first cohort. The sequencing pipeline was judged likely to have produced a cluster of highly shared sequence variants as a technical artifact. The cohort was sequenced for TCR beta chains only, and without alpha or paired-chain data the features that could be detected were limited. Some IMGT-functional V segments, including TRBV6-2 and TRBV6-3, could not be told apart with the 87-base-pair reads, so those segments were excluded. Most TCR sequences were observed very rarely across donors, whereas some public TCRs were present in many individuals. A later genetic analysis reported fewer N-insertions in productive TCRs among donors in an Asian-associated ancestry cluster than the approximately 700-donor mean. Linkage disequilibrium might explain the correlated functional status among segregating V segments, but an unknown experimental factor could not be excluded. The authors suggested that the approach could potentially be generalized to other disease states and immunological phenotypes. For the cohort, immune exposure information was limited to CMV serostatus. The earlier analysis of about 600 of the donors excluded 15 to 20 rarely observed V segments, including chromosome 9 orphons, because counts were too low. Roughly uniform sequencing depth across donors was assumed in presence/absence analyses, although this assumption may not hold. In a later analysis, HLA-associated TCR beta chains were found to be more clonally expanded and to have lower generation probabilities than equally common non-associated chains. According to a later analysis, TCR association rates differed among HLA loci, with DRB1 alleles showing the most associated TCRs and HLA-C alleles showing the fewest. In a later analysis, most CMV-associated TCR beta chains were found to appear HLA-restricted, with HLA associations seemingly driven largely by CMV exposure. In an earlier analysis of approximately 590 of the donors, most TCR beta V segments appeared in productive rearrangements about 87% or about 30% of the time, broadly matching IMGT annotations. Assigning TCR associations to individual alleles was difficult when HLA alleles, especially DR and DQ, strongly co-occurred. A later analysis reported that several top co-occurrence clusters appeared linked to parvovirus B19, influenza, CMV and Epstein-Barr virus.

The cohort consisted of some 670 healthy bone marrow donors. At the time of sampling, every cohort member was nominally healthy, though immune exposures that went unrecorded were likely present. The donor tested CMV seronegative and was one of the 352 seronegative cohort members. A peripheral blood sample was collected from each donor, and TCR beta sequencing was performed on peripheral blood mononuclear cells. Genomic DNA extraction from the blood cell samples was performed with the Qiagen DNeasy Blood Extraction Kit. The CDR3 contains 13 residues, cysteine and phenylalanine counted. Kept here is only the CDR3 DNA, which spans 39 bases and is read in frame from base 1. In the germline V gene, CDR1 corresponds to SGHVS and CDR2 to FNYEAQ. Relative to germline, V is 2 bases shorter and J is 0 bases shorter, with 4 bases between their ends. Comments on this clone: Its target antigen remains unknown. Base qualities are not at hand, and no much larger clone is one base apart.

Libraries came from the immunoSEQ multiplex PCR assay. For the multiplex PCR, a mixture combining 60 forward primers for TCR Vbeta segments and 13 reverse primers for TCR Jbeta segments was used. Amplification of the CDR3 region of rearranged TCR beta genes was performed with a multiplex PCR assay on genomic DNA. The amplified TCR beta libraries were sequenced on the Illumina HiSeq System as 87-base-pair reads. As for how the authors treated the data: Across the 600 to 700 repertoires, a later analysis counted approximately 83 million unique TCR beta chains, some 11 million of which were shared by at least two donors. To remove PCR and sequencing errors, raw reads were error-corrected and collapsed into unique sequences using a nearest-neighbor algorithm that merged closely related sequences. CDR3 sequences were aligned to IMGT reference sequences to assign V, D and J gene segments. For a sequence to be retained, a match of at least six nucleotides was required to both a V gene segment and a J gene segment. A rearrangement counted as productive if the CDR3 had no stop codons and remained in frame with V and J, and every other rearrangement counted as non-productive. Following IMGT convention, CDR3 was defined as the stretch from the second conserved V-encoded cysteine up to the conserved J-encoded phenylalanine. In an earlier analysis of around 570 of the donors, sequences lacking an unambiguous match to a single V gene segment were excluded. In an earlier analysis of 587 of the donors, V segments were called functional above 56.7% productive rearrangements and were called segregating when the between-donor standard deviation exceeded 5%. To diagnose cytomegalovirus status from the catalog of TCR beta chain sequences, a statistical classification framework was built. V and J gene assignment, in a later analysis, came from comparing TCR nucleotide sequences with IMGT/GENE-DB human TR gene sequences. In a later analysis, CDR3 sequences and most-parsimonious VDJ recombination scenarios were assigned using the TCRdist pipeline. A later analysis defined each TCR beta chain by its CDR3 amino acid sequence plus V-gene family, and excluded reads lacking a unique V-gene family. A later analysis removed 500 to 600 highly shared, low-generation-probability nucleotide sequences to deal with suspected cross-contamination and a sequencing artifact. In a later analysis, a clonal expansion index was calculated for each public chain from normalized within-repertoire ranks of inferred template counts. A later analysis computed generation probabilities with a VDJ recombination model fitted to out-of-frame rearrangements, and checked the results against IGoR. In a later analysis, hypergeometric tests were used to score TCR-TCR, TCR-HLA and TCR-CMV co-occurrence, with a repertoire-size bias correction applied to TCR pairs. To estimate false discovery rates, a later analysis permuted the HLA or CMV assignments 20 times. In a later analysis, co-occurring TCRs were grouped using DBSCAN, with TCRdist sequence similarity added in when clustering inside HLA-allele-positive subsets. For co-occurrence clustering, repertoires with fewer than 30,000 or more than 120,000 public chains were excluded, along with several repertoires with anomalous nucleotide sharing. Sourced from immuneACCESS, this table was stored by TCRdb with only in-frame sequences that have V and J called. A share of the clones is absent; for the studies checked, an unresolved V gene accounts for under half, and the remainder has no known explanation. Clone size and the V and J calls come from that table; the DNA yielded D and trimming. The sample table records approximately 190,000 clones; 80% to 90% of these occur just once. The ten most abundant clones make up 1% to 1.5% of the sample.

In this chain, TRBV7-6 is recombined with TRBJ2-5; the D gene identity is not certain. This receptor was taken from a young man in good health and CMV-seronegative. Sequencing was carried out using PBMCs. The nucleotides read TGTGCCAGCAGCTTACCGTACCAAGAGACCCAGTACTTC. Translation gives CASSLPYQETQYF.